Detailed here is one T cell receptor (beta chain). This entry belongs to a study of blood T cell repertoires in COVID-19. Looking at the study overall: Samples representing acute and convalescent COVID-19 were sourced from the United States, Italy and Spain.

Germline CDR1 reads KGHSH; CDR2 reads LQKENI. With 3 bases removed from V and 1 base from J, the gap between germline ends came to 9 bases. The length of the CDR3 is 14 residues. Per the study methods: From reference gene primer amplification, estimates of nucleated cell counts were derived. Repertoires were generated with immunoSEQ multiplex PCR, while TCRdb's copy carries only in-frame clones and drops some. V and J calls and clone size are given by that table; D and trimming were obtained from the DNA. The sample has 45,000 to 50,000 clones, about 83% seen once. The sequence was obtained from a man older than 75 in a cohort sampled during active COVID-19. The rearrangement uses TRBV18 and TRBJ1-1; D uncertain. Sequenced material: peripheral blood. The CDR3 DNA follows: TGTGCCAGCTCACCCTTACTAGGGAACACTGAAGCTTTCTTT. Protein sequence: CASSPLLGNTEAFF.